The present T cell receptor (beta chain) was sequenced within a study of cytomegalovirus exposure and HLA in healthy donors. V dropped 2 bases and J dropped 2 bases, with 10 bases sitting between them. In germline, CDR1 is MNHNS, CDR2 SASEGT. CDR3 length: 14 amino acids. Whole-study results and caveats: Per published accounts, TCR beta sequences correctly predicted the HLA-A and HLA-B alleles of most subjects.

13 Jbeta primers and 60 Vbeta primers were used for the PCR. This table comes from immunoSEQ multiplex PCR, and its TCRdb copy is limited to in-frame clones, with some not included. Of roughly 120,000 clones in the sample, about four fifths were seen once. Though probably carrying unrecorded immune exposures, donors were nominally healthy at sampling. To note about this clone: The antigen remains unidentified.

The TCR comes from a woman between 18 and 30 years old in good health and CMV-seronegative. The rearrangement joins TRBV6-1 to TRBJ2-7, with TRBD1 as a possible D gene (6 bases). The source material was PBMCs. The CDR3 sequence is CASSELGQTYEQYF. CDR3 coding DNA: TGTGCCAGCAGTGAATTGGGACAAACCTACGAGCAGTACTTC.